This TCR beta chain was profiled in a study of blood T cell repertoires in COVID-19. Background on the study: COVID-19 samples collected from the United States, Italy and Spain covered acute and convalescent phases. Nucleic acid was either cDNA or gDNA, and it came from T cells, B-cell-depleted T cells, or PBMCs.

CDR1 and CDR2 (germline): MNHNS, SASEGT. The V end lost 2 bases, the J end lost 4 bases, and 12 bases lay between the germline ends. CDR3 length: 15 residues. This clone came up a few times. How the authors handled the data: The assay estimated nucleated cells by amplifying reference gene primers. The table came from immunoSEQ multiplex PCR; TCRdb's copy has only in-frame clones and leaves some out. The V and J calls and the clone size are those of that table, but D and trimming were determined from the DNA. The table lists 300,000 to 350,000 clones, 70% to 90% of them singletons. Input material: PBMCs or T cells enriched from blood (not recorded which). The chain employs TRBV6-1 and TRBJ1-5; D ambiguous. The origin of this receptor is a man younger than 40 who had recovered from COVID-19. The CDR3 DNA sequence: TGTGCCAGCAGTGAAATTGGCGGTCGAAATCAGCCCCAGCATTTT. Amino acid sequence: CASSEIGGRNQPQHF.